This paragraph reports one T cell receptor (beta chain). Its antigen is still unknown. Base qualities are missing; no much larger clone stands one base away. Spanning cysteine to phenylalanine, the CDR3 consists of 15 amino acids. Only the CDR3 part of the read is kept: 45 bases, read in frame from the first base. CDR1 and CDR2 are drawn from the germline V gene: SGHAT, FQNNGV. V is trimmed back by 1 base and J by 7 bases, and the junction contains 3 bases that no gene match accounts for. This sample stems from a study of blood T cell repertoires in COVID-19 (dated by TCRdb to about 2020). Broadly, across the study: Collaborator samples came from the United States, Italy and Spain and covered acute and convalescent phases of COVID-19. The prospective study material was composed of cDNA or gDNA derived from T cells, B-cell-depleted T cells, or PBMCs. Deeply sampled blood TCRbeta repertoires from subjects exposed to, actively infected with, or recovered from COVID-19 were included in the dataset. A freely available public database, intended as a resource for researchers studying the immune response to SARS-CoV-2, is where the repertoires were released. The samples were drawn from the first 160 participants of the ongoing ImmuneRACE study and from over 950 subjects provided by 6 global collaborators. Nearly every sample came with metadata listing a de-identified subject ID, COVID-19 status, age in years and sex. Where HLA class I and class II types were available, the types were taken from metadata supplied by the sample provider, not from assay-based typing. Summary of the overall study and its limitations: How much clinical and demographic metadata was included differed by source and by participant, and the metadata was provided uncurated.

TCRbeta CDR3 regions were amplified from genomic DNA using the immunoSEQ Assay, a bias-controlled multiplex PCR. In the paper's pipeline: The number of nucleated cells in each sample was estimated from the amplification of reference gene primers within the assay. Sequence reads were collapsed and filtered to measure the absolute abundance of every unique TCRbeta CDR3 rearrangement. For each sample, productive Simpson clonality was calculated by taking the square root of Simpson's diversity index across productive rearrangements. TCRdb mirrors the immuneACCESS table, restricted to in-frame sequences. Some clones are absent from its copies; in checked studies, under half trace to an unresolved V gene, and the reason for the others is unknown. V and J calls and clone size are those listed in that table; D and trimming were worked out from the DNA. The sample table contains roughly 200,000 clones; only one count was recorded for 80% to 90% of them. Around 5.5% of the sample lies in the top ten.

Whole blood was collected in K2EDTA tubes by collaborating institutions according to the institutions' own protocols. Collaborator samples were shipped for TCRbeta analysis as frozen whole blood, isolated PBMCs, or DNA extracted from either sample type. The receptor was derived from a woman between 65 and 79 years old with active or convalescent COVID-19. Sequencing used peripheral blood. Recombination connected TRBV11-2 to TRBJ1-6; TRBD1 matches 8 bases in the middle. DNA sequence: TGTGCCAGCAGCTTAGGGCAGGGGGCGAATTCACCCCTCCACTTT. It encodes CASSLGQGANSPLHF.